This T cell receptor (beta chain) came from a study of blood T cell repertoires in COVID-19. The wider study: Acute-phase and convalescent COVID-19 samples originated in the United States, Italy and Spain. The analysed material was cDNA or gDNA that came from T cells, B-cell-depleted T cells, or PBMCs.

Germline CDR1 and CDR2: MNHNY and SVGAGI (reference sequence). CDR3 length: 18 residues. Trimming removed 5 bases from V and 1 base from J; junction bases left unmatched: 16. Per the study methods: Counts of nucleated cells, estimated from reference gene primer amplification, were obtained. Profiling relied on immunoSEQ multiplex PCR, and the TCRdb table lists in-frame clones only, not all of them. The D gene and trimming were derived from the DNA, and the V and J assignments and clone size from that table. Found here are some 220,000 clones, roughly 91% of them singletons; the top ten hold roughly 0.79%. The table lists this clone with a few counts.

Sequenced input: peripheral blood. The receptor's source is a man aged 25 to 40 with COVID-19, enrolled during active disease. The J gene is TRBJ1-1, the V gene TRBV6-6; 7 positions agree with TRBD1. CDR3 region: CASSPRETGPTRNTEAFF. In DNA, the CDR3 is TGTGCCAGCAGTCCGCGTGAGACAGGGCCTACGAGGAACACTGAAGCTTTCTTT.